The 11 T cell receptor beta chains reported below all come from one sample, sequenced in a study of T-cell reconstitution after alpha-beta-depleted transplantation in children. Preparation of the TCRbeta library used unique molecular identifiers. TCRdb called the PCR reads again in MiXCR, with one record for every CDR3 protein. The table lists some 500,000 distinct CDR3 sequences, roughly 18% of them singletons, with 3% to 4% in the top ten. The sample consisted of PBMCs from the stem cell graft donor, taken from the stem cell graft. These receptors originate from a human donor who donated a stem cell graft to a child with acute lymphoblastic leukemia.

In its sample, this clonotype was seen a few times. J is TRBJ2-1 and V is TRBV11-2; 8 positions agree with TRBD1. The CDR3 is made up of 15 amino acids. Per germline, CDR1 SGHAT and CDR2 FQNNGV. The V and J ends lost 4 bases and 7 bases, in that order; junction bases with no gene match: 9. The CDR3 here is CASSYKGTGQNEQFF. The DNA of the CDR3 is TGTGCCAGCAGCTACAAAGGGACAGGTCAAAATGAGCAGTTCTTC.

The chain uses TRBV27 and TRBJ1-5; D perhaps matches TRBD1 (5 bases). Germline V lookup: CDR1 MNHEY, CDR2 SMNVEV (reference sequence). Trimming pared 4 bases from V and 6 bases from J, leaving 16 bases between. The CDR3 has 15 residues. The CDR3 is CASSSTLGPGQPQHF. DNA for the CDR3: TGTGCCAGCAGTTCAACCCTGGGGCCGGGTCAGCCCCAGCATTTT.

The table lists this clonotype with many counts. DNA of the CDR3: TGTGCCAGCAACAAGGACCCCTCCTACAATGAGCAGTTCTTC. It encodes CASNKDPSYNEQFF. The chain recombines TRBV12-3 or TRBV12-4 with TRBJ2-1; unclear D gene. V lost 7 bases and J 0 bases, leaving 10 bases between the germline ends. The CDR3 extends over 14 amino acids.

This clonotype was picked up a small number of times. The chain combines TRBV5-1 with TRBJ2-7; D is ambiguous. The germline V gene encodes CDR1 SGHRS and CDR2 YFSETQ. V was cut by 2 bases and J by 1 base, with 13 bases left in between. The CDR3 contains 15 residues. The CDR3 protein is CASSLGEALSYEQYF. CDR3 nucleotides: TGCGCCAGCAGCTTAGGAGAGGCGTTGTCCTACGAGCAGTACTTC.

The chain employs TRBV6-1 and TRBJ2-7; D unresolved. Germline V gene lookup returns CDR1 MNHNS and CDR2 SASEGT. The CDR3 is made up of 14 amino acids. V dropped 7 bases and J dropped 0 bases, with 13 bases sitting between them. The CDR3 bases are TGTGCCAGCACGGACCCTCACAACTCCTACGAGCAGTACTTC. Amino acid sequence: CASTDPHNSYEQYF.

The gene calls are TRBV12-3 or TRBV12-4 and TRBJ1-4, with TRBD1 identical over 12 bases. This CDR3 comprises 17 residues. Trimming removed 4 bases from V and 6 bases from J; junction bases left unmatched: 9. CDR3 in DNA: TGTGCCAGCAGTTCGGGGACAGGGGGCTCAAAGGATGAAAAACTGTTTTTT. As protein: CASSSGTGGSKDEKLFF.

A remark on this clonotype: The junction and the germline gene differ at one end; a read error may be behind it. The chain links TRBV7-8 to TRBJ1-5; 8 nucleotides line up with TRBD1. Germline V gene data show CDR1 as SGHVS and CDR2 as FQNEAQ. CDR3 length equals 17 residues. CDR3 DNA: TGTGCCACCAGCTTAGCGCGGGCAGGGGGCGGCAATCAGCCCCAGCATTTT. This gives the protein CATSLARAGGGNQPQHF.

This clonotype was seen more than once but under ten times. Written as DNA, the CDR3 is TGCGCCAGCAGCCAAGGTCAGCCCATGACCACGCAGCGAGAGACCCAGTACTTC. Amino acids: CASSQGQPMTTQRETQYF. The genes are TRBV4-1 and TRBJ2-5; D gene ambiguous. The V end was cut by 1 base, the J end by 4 bases, with 22 bases between. Looked up from germline, CDR1 is MGHRA and CDR2 is YSYEKL. The CDR3 loop spans 18 amino acids.

This clonotype was counted a few times. The V and J genes are TRBV24-1 and TRBJ2-3; D may correspond to TRBD1 or TRBD2 (5 bases each). Trimming took 2 bases from V and 1 from J, leaving 15 bases between them. CDR1 KGHDR and CDR2 SFDVKD come from the germline V gene. CDR3 length: 17 residues. The CDR3 is CATSDSTRTGRTDTQYF. Here the CDR3 DNA reads TGTGCCACCAGTGATTCAACACGGACGGGACGCACAGATACGCAGTATTTT.

CDR3 DNA sequence: TGTGCCAGTAGACCAAGGACAGCCTCTGGAAACACCATATATTTT. It is translated as CASRPRTASGNTIYF. The V and J genes are TRBV19 and TRBJ1-3, with D maybe TRBD1 (6 bases). The germline CDR1 and CDR2 sequences are LNHDA and SQIVND (reference sequence). V lost 6 bases, J lost 0 bases, and 12 bases lay in between. This CDR3 region has 15 residues.

Concerning this clonotype itself: Because it lacks the conserved phenylalanine or tryptophan at the end, this CDR3 is likely a read error. This chain uses TRBV7-9 with TRBJ2-7; 9 bases map to TRBD1. The CDR3 is made up of 15 amino acids. In germline, CDR1 is SEHNR, CDR2 FQNEAQ (reference sequence). V was clipped by 5 bases and J by 5 bases; unmatched bases: 10. CDR3 in DNA: TGTGCCAGCAGCCCCGCGCGGCGACAGGGGGACGAGCAGTACTTA. Protein product: CASSPARRQGDEQYL.